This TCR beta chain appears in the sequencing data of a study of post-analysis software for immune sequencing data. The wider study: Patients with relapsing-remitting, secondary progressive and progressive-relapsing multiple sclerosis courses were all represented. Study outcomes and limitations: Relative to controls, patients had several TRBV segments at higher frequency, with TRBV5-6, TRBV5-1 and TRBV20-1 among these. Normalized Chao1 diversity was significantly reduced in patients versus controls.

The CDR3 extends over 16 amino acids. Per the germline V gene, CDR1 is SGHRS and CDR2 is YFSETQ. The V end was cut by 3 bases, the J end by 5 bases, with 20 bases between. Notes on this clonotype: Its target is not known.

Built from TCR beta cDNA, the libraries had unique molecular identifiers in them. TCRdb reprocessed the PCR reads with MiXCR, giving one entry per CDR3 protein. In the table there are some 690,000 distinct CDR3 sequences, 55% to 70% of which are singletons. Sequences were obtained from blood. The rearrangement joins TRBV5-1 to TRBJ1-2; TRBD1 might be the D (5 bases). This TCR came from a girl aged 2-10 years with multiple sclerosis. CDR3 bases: TGCGCCAGCAGCTCTATCCCGGGACTCAATGCATATGGCTACACCTTC. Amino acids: CASSSIPGLNAYGYTF.